Described below is a single TCR beta chain sequence and its context. This record belongs to a study of shared T cell receptors in the human thymus. Assay: immunoSEQ multiplex PCR; the TCRdb copy retains only in-frame clones and omits some. In the table there are 650,000 to 950,000 clones, roughly 88% of which are singletons. Germline V CDR1 and CDR2: MNHEY, SMNVEV (reference sequence). The length of the CDR3 is 19 residues. With 1 base clipped from V and 1 base from J, the junction kept 10 bases outside the gene matches. The same specimen was also included in a second study, on human thymus T cells. This second report adds: Immunologically healthy infants in Finland undergoing congenital heart defect surgery were the donors. Thymus tissue for the work was resected from patients undergoing corrective heart surgery. The authors found apparently biased V and J gene usage in thymic and blood repertoires. Related research examined unrelated individuals and reported that their thymic repertoires overlapped highly.

This clonotype was sampled from a girl less than two years old with a congenital heart defect. The source material was thymocytes. V usage is TRBV27 and J usage is TRBJ2-6; 7 bases map to TRBD2. CDR3 residues: CASSLLVREGSSGANVLTF. CDR3 in DNA: TGTGCCAGCAGTTTATTAGTCAGGGAGGGATCTTCTGGGGCCAACGTCCTGACTTTC.